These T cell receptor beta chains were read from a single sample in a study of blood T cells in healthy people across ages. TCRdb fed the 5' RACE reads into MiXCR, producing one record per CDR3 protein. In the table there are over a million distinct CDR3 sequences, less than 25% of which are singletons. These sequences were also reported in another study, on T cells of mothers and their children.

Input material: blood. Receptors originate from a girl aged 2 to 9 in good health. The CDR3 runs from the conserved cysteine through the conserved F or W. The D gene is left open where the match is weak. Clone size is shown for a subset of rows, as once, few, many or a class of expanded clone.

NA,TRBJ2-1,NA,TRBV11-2,CASQDFSGQFF,TGTGCCAGCCAGGACTTTAGCGGGCAGTTCTTC
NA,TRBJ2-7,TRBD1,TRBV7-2,CASSSRQGRYEQYF,TGTGCCAGCAGTTCGAGACAGGGGCGTTACGAGCAGTACTTC
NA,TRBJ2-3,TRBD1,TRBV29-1,CSVTFTPGQGPDTQYF,TGCAGCGTTACTTTTACTCCGGGACAGGGACCCGATACGCAGTATTTT
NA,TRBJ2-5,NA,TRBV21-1,CASSPPDIKETQYF,TGTGCCAGCAGCCCCCCGGACATAAAAGAGACCCAGTACTTC
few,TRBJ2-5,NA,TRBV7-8,CASSLNAVQETQYF,TGTGCCAGCAGCCTAAACGCAGTGCAAGAGACCCAGTACTTC
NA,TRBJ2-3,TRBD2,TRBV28,CASSLRGGGKDTQYF,TGTGCCAGCAGTTTGCGGGGGGGCGGAAAAGATACGCAGTATTTT
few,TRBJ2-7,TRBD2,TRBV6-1,CASSTRTSGLYEQYF,TGTGCCAGCAGTACTCGGACTAGCGGGTTATACGAGCAGTACTTC
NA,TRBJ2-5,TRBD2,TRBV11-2,CASSLEGGYETQYF,TGTGCCAGCAGCTTAGAGGGGGGGTATGAGACCCAGTACTTC
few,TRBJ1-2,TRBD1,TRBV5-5,CASSAAGTGEGYTF,TGTGCCAGCAGCGCAGCCGGGACAGGGGAAGGCTACACCTTC
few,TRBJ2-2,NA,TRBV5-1,CASSLIVTTTNTGELFF,TGCGCCAGCAGCTTGATCGTGACTACAACGAACACCGGGGAGCTGTTTTTT
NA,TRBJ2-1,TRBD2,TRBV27,CASSSQLAGHYNEQFF,TGTGCCAGCAGTTCTCAGCTAGCGGGGCACTACAATGAGCAGTTCTTC
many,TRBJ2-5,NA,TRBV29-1,CSVEDYYQETQYF,TGCAGCGTTGAAGACTACTACCAAGAGACCCAGTACTTC
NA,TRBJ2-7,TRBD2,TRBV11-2,CASSPGPYSGRDPYEQYF,TGTGCCAGCAGCCCGGGACCTTATAGCGGGAGGGACCCCTACGAGCAGTACTTC
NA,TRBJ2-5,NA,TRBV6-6,CAGGQGQDAQYF,TGTGCAGGAGGGCAAGGACAGGATGCCCAGTACTTC
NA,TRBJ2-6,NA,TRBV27,CASSIQVTSGANVLTF,TGTGCCAGCAGTATACAGGTTACCTCTGGGGCCAACGTCCTGACTTTC
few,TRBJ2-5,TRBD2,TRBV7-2,CASSLIAGGPQETQYF,TGTGCCAGCAGCTTAATAGCGGGGGGGCCTCAGGAGACCCAGTACTTC
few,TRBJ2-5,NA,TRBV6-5,CASSSLSQGTQYF,TGTGCCAGCAGCTCACTGTCCCAAGGGACCCAGTACTTC
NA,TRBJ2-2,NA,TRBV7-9,CASSLPGQLTGELFF,TGTGCCAGCAGCTTACCGGGACAACTTACCGGGGAGCTGTTTTTT
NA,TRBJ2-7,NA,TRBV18,CASSPGAGAYEQYF,TGTGCCAGCTCACCTGGGGCAGGGGCCTACGAGCAGTACTTC
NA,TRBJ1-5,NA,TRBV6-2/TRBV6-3,CASSGTDLWGNQPQHF,TGTGCCAGCAGCGGGACGGATCTTTGGGGCAATCAGCCCCAGCATTTT
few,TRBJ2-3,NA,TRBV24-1,CATSERADTQYF,TGTGCCACCAGTGAGCGGGCAGATACGCAGTATTTT
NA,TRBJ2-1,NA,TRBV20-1,CSATGDDEQFF,TGCAGTGCTACGGGGGATGACGAGCAGTTCTTC
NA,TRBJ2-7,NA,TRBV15,CATFNPRYDEQYF,TGTGCCACCTTCAATCCTAGATATGACGAGCAGTACTTC
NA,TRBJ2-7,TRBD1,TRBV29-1,CSGIRGQGTEQYF,TGCAGCGGAATTCGTGGACAGGGGACCGAGCAGTACTTC
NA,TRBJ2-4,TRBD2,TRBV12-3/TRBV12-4,CASSPRLAGVPDIAKNIQYF,TGTGCCAGCAGCCCCAGACTAGCGGGGGTCCCCGATATAGCCAAAAACATTCAGTACTTC
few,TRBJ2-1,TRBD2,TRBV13,CASSADGLAGSRGYNEQFF,TGTGCCAGCAGCGCAGACGGACTAGCGGGGTCGAGGGGTTACAATGAGCAGTTCTTC
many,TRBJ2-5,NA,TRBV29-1,CSVEEARETQETQYF,TGCAGCGTTGAAGAAGCTCGGGAGACCCAAGAGACCCAGTACTTC
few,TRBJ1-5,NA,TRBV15,CATSRDSGNQPQHF,TGTGCCACCAGCAGAGATTCGGGCAATCAGCCCCAGCATTTT
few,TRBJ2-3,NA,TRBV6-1,CASSEGPGLFTDTQYF,TGTGCCAGCAGTGAAGGGCCGGGACTCTTCACAGATACGCAGTATTTT
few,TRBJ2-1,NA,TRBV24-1,CATSDHPGTGEFF,TGTGCCACCAGTGATCACCCCGGGACTGGGGAGTTCTTC
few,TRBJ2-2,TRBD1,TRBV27,CASSLSTGAGELFF,TGTGCCAGCAGTTTATCGACAGGGGCCGGGGAGCTGTTTTTT
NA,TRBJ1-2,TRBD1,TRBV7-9,CASSALIGSTGNGYTF,TGTGCCAGCAGCGCCTTAATAGGCTCGACAGGGAACGGCTACACCTTC
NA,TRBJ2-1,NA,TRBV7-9,CASSLHRLEDNEQFF,TGTGCCAGCAGCTTACACAGACTAGAGGACAATGAGCAGTTCTTC
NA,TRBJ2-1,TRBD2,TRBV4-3,CASSQTLVAGGRSYNEQFF,TGCGCCAGCAGCCAAACCCTCGTTGCGGGGGGCCGATCCTACAATGAGCAGTTCTTC
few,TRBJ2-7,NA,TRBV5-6,CASSLVRDTYEQYF,TGTGCCAGCAGCTTGGTTCGGGACACGTACGAGCAGTACTTC
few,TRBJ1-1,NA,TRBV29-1,CSVAVEGAFF,TGCAGCGTGGCGGTAGAAGGAGCTTTCTTT
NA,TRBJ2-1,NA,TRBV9,CASSVGGDRSNEQFF,TGTGCCAGCAGCGTAGGGGGGGATCGATCTAATGAGCAGTTCTTC